Detailed here is one T cell receptor beta chain. Its matching antigen is unknown. J lost 7 bases, V lost 3 bases, and 6 bases had no gene match. The length of the CDR3 is 14 residues. The germline V gene encodes CDR1 KGHSH and CDR2 LQKENI. This sample was taken from a study of cytomegalovirus exposure and HLA in healthy donors. Overall study findings and caveats: In an earlier analysis, productive rearrangement rates for most beta V segments clustered near 87% or 30%. Through in vitro validation, three CMV-associated chains were shown to be specific for CMV antigens. Presence/absence analyses took donor sequencing depth as roughly uniform.

Both 60 Vbeta primers and 13 Jbeta primers went into the PCR. The table came from immunoSEQ multiplex PCR; TCRdb's copy has only in-frame clones and leaves some out. The table lists about 93,000 clones, roughly 67% of them singletons. The sequence was collected from a boy between 10 and 17 years old in good health and CMV-seropositive. Sequencing was carried out using PBMCs. The chain joins TRBV18 to TRBJ1-1, with 9 bases aligning to TRBD1. The CDR3: CASSPPPGQGEAFF. CDR3 DNA sequence: TGTGCCAGCTCACCGCCCCCGGGACAGGGTGAAGCTTTCTTT.